These T cell receptor beta chains were read from a single sample in a study of spatial heterogeneity in lung cancer. TCRdb re-called the 5' RACE reads through MiXCR, storing one row per CDR3 protein. Among over 9,500 distinct CDR3 sequences listed, approximately 4% were seen once. Source: normal lung tissue next to the tumor, taken at surgery. Source of these receptors: a male donor with early-stage non-small cell lung cancer. CDR3s leave out the opening cysteine and the closing phenylalanine or tryptophan.

v_gene: TRBV20-1
CDR3aa: SASPGQGNTGELF

v_gene: TRBV12-3/TRBV12-4
CDR3aa: ASSLKVSYEQY

v_gene: TRBV5-6
CDR3aa: ASSFEKLAGVNTDTQY

v_gene: TRBV9
CDR3aa: ASSVARASVDTQY

v_gene: TRBV6-1
CDR3aa: ASSNEGRTEAF

v_gene: TRBV27
CDR3aa: ASSLGTTGGYEQY

v_gene: TRBV27
CDR3aa: ASSFRAISYEQY

v_gene: TRBV5-1
CDR3aa: ASSLEVGGNSYNEQF

v_gene: TRBV7-9
CDR3aa: ASSLEGGQGRGYT

v_gene: TRBV7-9
CDR3aa: ASSDGGQPQH

v_gene: TRBV5-5
CDR3aa: ASSFRAFNPYEQY